This TCR beta chain was recovered during a study of long-term antiretroviral therapy in people with HIV (dated by TCRdb to between 2022 and 2023). Regarding the study in general: The earliest samples were collected about a decade before the 2015 WHO recommendation for immediate ART, when ART was typically delayed until CD4 counts fell. Whether ART initiation and durable HIV suppression were associated with changes in peripheral blood TRB repertoire composition and diversity was tested in a retrospective serial study. A total of 192 cryopreserved PBMC samples were contributed to the cohort by 30 adults with confirmed HIV infection, with samples collected serially over a mean of around 6 years (range 1-12). About 40% of the 30 participants with HIV were female. Test extractions of a monoclonal T-cell line alongside under 35 polyclonal samples showed no cross-contamination during QIAcube processing. The paper's findings and limits, for the study overall: Because pre-ART samples had limited cell numbers, profiling was done on unsorted PBMC rather than on sorted CD4+ and CD8+ T cells. Inferences about post-ART repertoire changes were limited because no data were available on ART adherence, viral resistance or therapy changes. Compared with controls, HIV repertoires had narrower CDR3 length ranges, and the network structure pointed to an antigen-experienced repertoire that shifted only slightly toward naive after ART. Starting ART was linked to a significant rise in TRB diversity, yet even after long-term ART the diversity remained significantly lower than in transplant donor controls. Expanded TRB clones identified before ART initiation dominated the repertoire across all time points, though the dominance fluctuated and decreased in many PLHIV after ART. Since PBMC availability was limited, sequencing covered only the TCR beta chain, with no alpha chain pairing. Samples dated from about 2004 to 2018, and the ART regimens used may be less effective than current ones.

As to this clone: Its antigen target is currently unknown. There are no base qualities to consult, and no much larger clone falls within one base.

Participants were included only if at least one PBMC sample before ART initiation and at least two post-ART samples were available. All participants with HIV were treated in the United States of America. Before DNA extraction, cryopreserved samples of 1-10 million PBMC were thawed and washed. At the time of the earliest PBMC sample, participants with HIV were aged between about 20 and 55 years. Per participant, PBMC samples came from 1-4 timepoints prior to ART initiation and 2-8 timepoints following ART initiation, for a median of 7 samples. Serial HIV viral load, CD4+ T-cell count, ART history and demographic data were obtained for every participant. Genomic DNA was extracted from unsorted PBMC with a Qiagen kit on a QIAcube, processed in batches of 12 samples. V gives up 2 bases and J gives up 1 base, and the segment between their germline ends measures 6 bases. As encoded in the germline V gene (reference sequence), CDR1 is SGHKS while CDR2 is YYEKEE. The CDR3 measures 13 amino acids from cysteine to phenylalanine. The kept DNA is CDR3 alone, 39 bases in frame from the first base.

The immunoSEQ hsTCRB v3.0 assay was used at survey level resolution to sequence the TRB variable region. A depth of roughly 35,000-50,000 T-cell genomes per sample was targeted for TRB sequencing. TRB libraries were pooled and sequenced on an Illumina MiSeq using a v3 150-cycle kit. The study's own analysis went as follows. Repertoire analysis was run in R within a reproducible Nextflow workflow that covered QC, data transformation and analysis. LymphoSeq2, an R package for exploring AIRR-Seq data, was used to implement the custom analyses. A few samples that yielded fewer than 5000 total TRB sequences were excluded, so that 150 to 200 HIV repertoires were analyzed. Among the approximately 180 HIV repertoires that were kept, almost 60 were collected before ART initiation and about 130 were collected after ART initiation. Repertoires were downsampled to 5000 TRB nucleotide sequences, and summary statistics were averaged over 100 downsampling iterations. TRB sequences were retained for analysis only if CDR3 regions of at least seven amino acids were present. Two measures captured diversity: a Shannon entropy-derived clonality score and the Gini coefficient. In repertoire networks, the top 5000 CDR3 amino acid sequences were linked whenever an edit distance of one separated two sequences. GLIPH2 predicted antigen specificity groups and MHC restriction for TRB CDR3 amino acid sequences. To flag known CMV, EBV, HIV or tissue antigen associations, CDR3 amino acid sequences were matched against VDJdb and McPAS-TCR. Pre-ART, post-ART and control groups were compared with Wilcoxon signed-rank tests and Holm-Bonferroni correction. This is the immuneACCESS table as TCRdb keeps it, with only in-frame sequences that have V and J called. A part of the clones is gone; compared with another copy, unresolved V genes explain less than half, and the rest is unexplained. D and trimming come from the DNA, and the V and J calls and clone size come from that table. In this sample the table shows under 30,000 clones, roughly 80% of which occur a single time. Around 10% of the sample goes to the ten largest clones.

Rearrangement joined TRBV5-5 to TRBJ1-1; no confident D gene assignment can be made. The sample in question was unsorted PBMCs, obtained 0.8 years before starting antiretroviral therapy. This sequence was found in a man aged 18 to 35 with HIV. The sequence in DNA is TGTGCCAGCAGCTTAGGGAAGAACACTGAAGCTTTCTTT. The translation is CASSLGKNTEAFF.